Following are 31 T cell receptor beta chains from one sample sequenced in a study of cytotoxic CD8 clonotypes in ibrutinib-treated CLL. TCRdb's copy holds only in-frame clones and misses some; the assay was immunoSEQ multiplex PCR. Here the sample spans around 140,000 clones, 75% to 90% being singletons. Sequenced here: PBMCs, sampled after 24 months of ibrutinib treatment. The receptors here all came from a human donor with chronic lymphocytic leukemia.

This chain joins TRBV7-6 and TRBJ2-7; D ambiguous. The germline V and J ends were trimmed by 4 bases and 0 bases, with 13 bases remaining between them. CDR1 and CDR2 (germline): SGHVS, FNYEAQ. The CDR3 runs to 15 residues. The CDR3 loop reads CASSSLPGNSYEQYF. The CDR3 DNA reads TGTGCCAGCAGCTCCCTCCCCGGCAACTCCTACGAGCAGTACTTC. Combining the CDR3 with reference TRBV7-6 and TRBJ2-7 gives the whole variable domain GAGVSQSPRYKVTKRGQDVALRCDPISGHVSLYWYRQALGQGPEFLTYFNYEAQQDKSGLPNDRFSAERPEGSISTLTIQRTEQRDSAMYRCASSSLPGNSYEQYFGPGTRLTVT.

This rearrangement joins TRBV5-4 to TRBJ1-5; TRBD1 matches 8 bases. Germline CDR1 reads SGHNT; CDR2 reads YYREEE (reference sequence). CDR3 length equals 16 residues. The V and J ends lost 0 bases and 4 bases, in that order; junction bases with no gene match: 6. In DNA form, the CDR3 reads TGTGCCAGCAGCTTGGCGGGCAGGGGGCCAAATCAGCCCCAGCATTTT. Protein product: CASSLAGRGPNQPQHF.

V is TRBV19 and J is TRBJ2-1; D not resolved. This CDR3 contains 11 residues. The V and J ends lost 6 bases and 6 bases respectively, with 6 bases between them. In germline, CDR1 is LNHDA, CDR2 SQIVND (reference sequence). The CDR3 nucleotides read TGTGCCAGTAGGGCAGCCAATGAGCAGTTCTTC. Its translation: CASRAANEQFF. The full variable domain, its missing parts supplied by reference TRBV19 and TRBJ2-1, is DGGITQSPKYLFRKEGQNVTLSCEQNLNHDAMYWYRQDPGQGLRLIYYSQIVNDFQKGDIAEGYSVSREKKESFPLTVTSAQKNPTAFYLCASRAANEQFFGPGTRLTVL.

This chain joins TRBV2 and TRBJ2-1, with D unresolved. Trimming pared 3 bases from V and 0 bases from J, leaving 9 bases between. Germline CDR1 SNHLY, CDR2 FYNNEI. The CDR3 has 15 residues. This CDR3 reads CASSEASRSYNEQFF. The DNA for the CDR3 is TGTGCCAGCAGTGAGGCGAGTCGCTCCTACAATGAGCAGTTCTTC.

This chain links TRBV4-2 with TRBJ2-3; 7 nucleotides match TRBD2. V trimming: 7 bases; J trimming: 4 bases; junction bases outside the gene matches: 11. CDR3 length equals 15 residues. Germline V gene sequence: CDR1 LGHNA, CDR2 YNFKEQ. CDR3 coding DNA: TGTGCCAGCAACCCGAGGGCTAGCGGTCCAGATACGCAGTATTTT. It encodes CASNPRASGPDTQYF.

The chain recombines TRBV20-1 with TRBJ2-1; possibly TRBD1 for D (5 bases). Germline CDR1 is DFQATT and CDR2 is SNEGSKA (reference sequence). The CDR3 sequence is 9 residues long. The V end was cut by 6 bases, the J end by 10 bases, with 7 bases between. The CDR3 loop is CSAGPEQFF. The CDR3 bases are TGCAGTGCGGGGCCAGAGCAGTTCTTC.

The chain couples TRBV19 to TRBJ2-1; 10 bases fit TRBD2. CDR1 is LNHDA and CDR2 is SQIVND in the germline V gene (reference sequence). V dropped 6 bases and J dropped 5; count of bases not matched to a gene: 7. This CDR3 is built from 15 residues. CDR3 DNA sequence: TGTGCCAGTAGCACTCTAGCGGGGGCAAACAATGAGCAGTTCTTC. It translates to CASSTLAGANNEQFF. Full variable domain (missing parts from reference TRBV19 and TRBJ2-1): DGGITQSPKYLFRKEGQNVTLSCEQNLNHDAMYWYRQDPGQGLRLIYYSQIVNDFQKGDIAEGYSVSREKKESFPLTVTSAQKNPTAFYLCASSTLAGANNEQFFGPGTRLTVL.

The V call is TRBV6-6, the J call TRBJ1-5, with D hard to call. V shed 0 bases and J shed 6 bases, with 3 bases lying between them. The CDR3 has 12 amino acids. Germline lookup yields CDR1 MNHNY and CDR2 SVGAGI (reference sequence). The CDR3 loop reads CASSYSGQPQHF. CDR3 DNA sequence: TGTGCCAGCAGTTACTCTGGTCAGCCCCAGCATTTT.

V and J are TRBV7-3 and TRBJ2-2, with a tentative D call TRBD1 (5 bases). This CDR3 has 15 amino acids. V dropped 0 bases and J dropped 5 bases, with 10 bases sitting between them. Germline assignment: CDR1 SGHTA and CDR2 FQGTGA. CDR3 in amino acids: CASSLTSGLTGELFF. Here the CDR3 DNA reads TGTGCCAGCAGCTTAACTTCAGGGCTTACCGGGGAGCTGTTTTTT. Full variable domain (outside the CDR3, taken from reference TRBV7-3 and TRBJ2-2): GAGVSQTPSNKVTEKGKYVELRCDPISGHTALYWYRQSLGQGPEFLIYFQGTGAADDSGLPNDRFFAVRPEGSVSTLKIQRTERGDSAVYLCASSLTSGLTGELFFGEGSRLTVL.

DNA for the CDR3: TGTGCCAGCAGCTCCGGACAACGGACCTACTTGAACACTGAAGCTTTCTTT. Residues: CASSSGQRTYLNTEAFF. The chain uses TRBV28 and TRBJ1-1; the D gene is possibly TRBD1 (5 bases). The V end was cut by 6 bases, the J end by 0 bases, with 20 bases between. In germline, CDR1 is MDHEN, CDR2 SYDVKM. The CDR3 is made up of 17 amino acids.

The chain couples TRBV18 to TRBJ2-2, with 8 bases fitting TRBD1. With 3 bases clipped from V and 3 bases from J, the junction kept 6 bases outside the gene matches. Germline loops: CDR1 KGHSH, CDR2 LQKENI. This CDR3 is 16 amino acids long. CDR3 residues: CASSPPDRVDTGELFF. In nucleotides, the CDR3 is TGTGCCAGCTCACCGCCGGACAGGGTGGACACCGGGGAGCTGTTTTTT.

This clone was recorded once. This sequence joins TRBV29-1 and TRBJ2-3; D is possibly TRBD2 (6 bases). This CDR3 has 13 residues. V was pared by 4 bases and J by 2 bases, with 10 bases between. Germline V gives CDR1 SQVTM, CDR2 ANQGSEA. The CDR3 protein is CSVGGKVTDTQYF. For the CDR3, the DNA is TGCAGCGTTGGCGGGAAGGTCACAGATACGCAGTATTTT.

The rearrangement links TRBV7-2 to TRBJ1-6, with D uncertain. Germline V CDR1 and CDR2: SGHTA, FQGNSA. Trimming stripped 2 bases from V and 7 bases from J, with 9 bases between. The CDR3 is 14 residues long. The CDR3: CASSLTRKNSPLHF. DNA for the CDR3: TGTGCCAGCAGCTTAACACGGAAGAATTCACCCCTCCACTTT.

The rearrangement uses TRBV29-1 and TRBJ2-3; maybe TRBD1 (6 bases). The CDR3 is made up of 18 amino acids. V gave up 4 bases and J gave up 4 bases, with 27 bases separating them. Germline V lookup: CDR1 SQVTM, CDR2 ANQGSEA. The DNA for the CDR3 is TGCAGCGTTGTTGGGGGCTTGGGCGGGCCCTTGGGACCAGATACGCAGTATTTT. It translates to CSVVGGLGGPLGPDTQYF.

This rearrangement joins TRBV15 to TRBJ2-7; TRBD1 matches 10 bases. Germline V CDR1 and CDR2: LNHNV, YYDKDF (reference sequence). Trimming took 2 bases from V and 4 from J; bases not matched to a gene: 8. The CDR3 has 16 residues. The CDR3 region is CATSRKDRGSSYEQYF. CDR3 nucleotides: TGTGCCACCAGCAGAAAGGACAGGGGGAGTTCTTACGAGCAGTACTTC.

The chain uses TRBV20-1 and TRBJ2-5; no clear D gene. Trimming left V 1 base short and J 4 bases short, with 4 bases between. The CDR3 consists of 11 residues. Germline V CDR1 and CDR2: DFQATT, SNEGSKA (reference sequence). The CDR3 loop reads CSARVVETQYF. The DNA for the CDR3 is TGCAGTGCTAGAGTAGTAGAGACCCAGTACTTC.

This clone was seen once. V and J are TRBV19 and TRBJ2-7, with 9 bases that match TRBD1. Losses at the gene ends were 9 bases for V and 6 bases for J; bases not matched to a gene: 18. CDR3 length equals 16 residues. Germline loops: CDR1 LNHDA, CDR2 SQIVND (reference sequence). DNA for the CDR3: TGTGCCAGCCTAAAGATCCCCGGGACAGGGAAAGTCGAGCAGTACTTC. As protein: CASLKIPGTGKVEQYF.

The chain has TRBV5-1 and TRBJ1-3; 7 bases fit TRBD1. J lost 0 bases, V lost 4 bases, and 4 bases had no gene match. The CDR3 has 15 amino acids. Germline lookup yields CDR1 SGHRS and CDR2 YFSETQ. This CDR3 is CASSGPGGSGNTIYF. The CDR3 DNA is TGCGCCAGCAGCGGGCCAGGGGGCTCTGGAAACACCATATATTTT.

The rearrangement uses TRBV15 and TRBJ1-2; 7 bases map to TRBD1. CDR3 size: 14 residues. V lost 4 bases, J lost 4 bases, and 6 bases stayed unmatched. In germline, CDR1 is LNHNV, CDR2 YYDKDF (reference sequence). Written as DNA, the CDR3 is TGTGCCACCAGCAAACAGGGGACTTCCTATGGCTACACCTTC. This encodes CATSKQGTSYGYTF. The variable domain in full, completed from reference TRBV15 and TRBJ1-2, reads DAMVIQNPRYQVTQFGKPVTLSCSQTLNHNVMYWYQQKSSQAPKLLFHYYDKDFNNEADTPDNFQSRRPNTSFCFLDIRSPGLGDTAMYLCATSKQGTSYGYTFGSGTRLTVV.

This clone was detected only a few times. The chain is built from TRBV28 and TRBJ1-1, with D perhaps TRBD1 (5 bases). The CDR3 length is 13 residues. The V and J ends lost 8 bases and 0 bases respectively, with 10 bases between them. CDR1 is MDHEN and CDR2 is SYDVKM in the germline V gene. In DNA form, the CDR3 reads TGTGCCAGCGGGGCGGGCATGAACACTGAAGCTTTCTTT. It specifies CASGAGMNTEAFF.

The chain joins TRBV4-3 to TRBJ2-7, with TRBD2 identical over 11 bases. The germline V gene encodes CDR1 LGHNA and CDR2 YSLEER. This CDR3 has 15 amino acids. J lost 4 bases, V lost 1 base, and 3 bases had no gene match. The CDR3 DNA reads as TGCGCCAGCAGCCAAGGACTAGCGGGATTGTACGAGCAGTACTTC. This encodes CASSQGLAGLYEQYF.

The chain joins TRBV18 to TRBJ2-1, with D maybe TRBD1 (6 bases). The CDR3 is made up of 19 amino acids. The germline V gene encodes CDR1 KGHSH and CDR2 LQKENI. Trimming took 6 bases from V and 1 from J, leaving 25 bases between them. CDR3 residues: CASSSRNSLGARSYNEQFF. CDR3 coding DNA: TGTGCCAGCTCTTCAAGAAATAGTTTGGGGGCAAGGTCCTACAATGAGCAGTTCTTC.

This rearrangement joins TRBV30 to TRBJ1-5, with D unclear. V lost 1 base and J lost 0, with 4 bases in between. Germline V gene sequence: CDR1 GTSNPN, CDR2 SVGIG (reference sequence). There are 13 residues in the CDR3. CDR3 sequence (DNA): TGTGCCTGGAGTGACAATAGCAATCAGCCCCAGCATTTT. Protein sequence: CAWSDNSNQPQHF.

This sequence joins TRBV6-5 and TRBJ1-3, with a weak D call TRBD1 (6 bases). This CDR3 is 15 amino acids long. V shed 5 bases and J shed 4 bases, with 15 bases lying between them. CDR1 and CDR2 (germline): MNHEY, SVGAGI. The CDR3 loop reads CASSITGTVGNTIYF. CDR3 DNA: TGTGCCAGCAGTATTACAGGGACCGTGGGAAACACCATATATTTT.

This chain links TRBV7-3 with TRBJ2-2; no clear D. Trimming took off 6 bases at V and 6 bases at J, with 14 bases between the two ends. Germline CDR1 and CDR2: SGHTA and FQGTGA. The CDR3 loop spans 14 amino acids. CDR3 sequence (DNA): TGTGCCAGCAGTTTACCGAGTGGGTCCGGGGAGCTGTTTTTT. It encodes CASSLPSGSGELFF.

This clone is a singleton in its sample. The rearrangement joins TRBV28 to TRBJ1-2, with D possibly matching TRBD1 (6 bases). This CDR3 spans 14 amino acids. Trimming took off 4 bases at V and 2 bases at J, with 11 bases between the two ends. CDR1 MDHEN and CDR2 SYDVKM come from the germline V gene. The CDR3, as DNA: TGTGCCAGCAGTTGGGGGGGCGGCAACTATGGCTACACCTTC. Translation gives CASSWGGGNYGYTF.

This sequence joins TRBV29-1 and TRBJ2-1; D assignment may be TRBD1 or TRBD2 (5 bases each). CDR1 is SQVTM, CDR2 ANQGSEA, per germline. V was clipped by 8 bases and J by 0 bases, with 14 bases between them. This CDR3 is 14 amino acids long. This chain's CDR3 is CSIPGQGSYNEQFF. For the CDR3, the DNA is TGCAGCATCCCGGGGCAGGGCTCCTACAATGAGCAGTTCTTC.

V usage is TRBV18 and J usage is TRBJ1-5; the match to TRBD1 covers 8 bases. After removal of 3 bases from V and 8 bases from J, the junction contained 15 bases not matched to a gene. The CDR3 extends over 17 amino acids. The germline gives CDR1 KGHSH, CDR2 LQKENI. The CDR3 spells CASSPVLPDRVVKPQHF. The CDR3 DNA reads TGTGCCAGCTCACCGGTCTTACCGGACAGGGTAGTTAAGCCCCAGCATTTT.

The rearrangement links TRBV5-1 to TRBJ1-1, with D perhaps matching TRBD1 (5 bases). Germline V gives CDR1 SGHRS, CDR2 YFSETQ. This CDR3 is 14 amino acids long. V was clipped by 3 bases and J by 3 bases, with 12 bases between them. CDR3 sequence: CASSSGHGDTEAFF. For the CDR3, the DNA is TGCGCCAGCAGCTCGGGGCATGGTGACACTGAAGCTTTCTTT.

The chain employs TRBV11-2 and TRBJ1-1; D remains ambiguous. The CDR3 sequence is 14 residues long. V lost 1 base, J lost 4 bases, and 10 bases lay in between. Germline CDR1 and CDR2: SGHAT and FQNNGV. The CDR3 nucleotides are TGTGCCAGCAGCTTAGTCTTCGGTGCCACTGAAGCTTTCTTT. This encodes CASSLVFGATEAFF.

The V and J genes are TRBV5-1 and TRBJ2-2, with D possibly matching TRBD2 (5 bases). This CDR3 region has 14 residues. Germline CDR1 and CDR2: SGHRS and YFSETQ. V was shortened by 7 bases and J by 0 bases, with 10 bases between the two germline ends. The CDR3 spells CASGEGPNTGELFF. Written as DNA, the CDR3 is TGCGCCAGCGGCGAGGGTCCGAACACCGGGGAGCTGTTTTTT. Full variable domain (outside the CDR3, taken from reference TRBV5-1 and TRBJ2-2): KAGVTQTPRYLIKTRGQQVTLSCSPISGHRSVSWYQQTPGQGLQFLFEYFSETQRNKGNFPGRFSGRQFSNSRSEMNVSTLELGDSALYLCASGEGPNTGELFFGEGSRLTVL.